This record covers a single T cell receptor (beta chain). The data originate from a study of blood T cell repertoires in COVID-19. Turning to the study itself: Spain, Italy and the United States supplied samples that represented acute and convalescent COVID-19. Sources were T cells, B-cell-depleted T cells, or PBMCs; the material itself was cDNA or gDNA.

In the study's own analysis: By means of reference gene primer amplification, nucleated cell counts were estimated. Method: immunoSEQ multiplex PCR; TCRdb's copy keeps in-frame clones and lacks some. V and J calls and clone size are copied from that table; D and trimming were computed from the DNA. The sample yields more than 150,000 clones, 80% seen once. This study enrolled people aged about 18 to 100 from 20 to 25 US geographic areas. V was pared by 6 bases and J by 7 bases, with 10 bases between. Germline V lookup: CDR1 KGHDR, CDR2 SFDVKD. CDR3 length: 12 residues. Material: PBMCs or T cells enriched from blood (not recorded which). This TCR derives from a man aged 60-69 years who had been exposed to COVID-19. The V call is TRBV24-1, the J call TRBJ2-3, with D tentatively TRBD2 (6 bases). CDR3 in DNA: TGTGCCACCAGTCGGGGGACCTATACGCAGTATTTT. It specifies CATSRGTYTQYF.